This record looks at one T cell receptor (beta chain) sequence and its context. Its cognate antigen is unknown. This specimen comes from a study of cytomegalovirus exposure and HLA in healthy donors. Findings and caveats of the study: TCR beta sequences reportedly predicted the HLA-A and HLA-B alleles of most subjects accurately.

Primers: 60 Vbeta forward and 13 Jbeta reverse. Data came from immunoSEQ multiplex PCR; TCRdb stores just in-frame clones and leaves some out. The sample has 200,000 to 250,000 clones; more than 70% are singletons. The receptor's source is a human donor in good health. Sequenced material: PBMCs.

CDR3 sequence: CASSLAGGPSNEQFF. CDR3 nucleotide sequence: TGTGCCAGCAGTTTAGCGGGAGGGCCATCCAATGAGCAGTTCTTC. The V call is TRBV27, the J call TRBJ2-1, with 9 bases that match TRBD2. After removal of 2 bases from V and 6 bases from J, the junction contained 5 bases not matched to a gene. This CDR3 has 15 residues. Looked up from germline, CDR1 is MNHEY and CDR2 is SMNVEV (reference sequence).